The rows below give T cell receptor beta chains drawn from one sample of a study of T cell responses to AZD1222 COVID-19 vaccine. Assay: immunoSEQ multiplex PCR; the TCRdb copy retains only in-frame clones and omits some. The table has about 110,000 clones, 70% to 90% seen once. The material was peripheral blood, obtained on day 0 of AZD1222 vaccination. The source is an adult in good health. Each CDR3 is given with its conserved first and last residue. The D gene is left open where the match is weak. The size of a clone is reported for some rows only, either as once, few or many, or as a class for expanded clones.

TRBJ1-1	few	TRBV5-4	TRBD1	CASSSQMRDRGAFF	TGTGCCAGCAGCTCGCAGATGAGGGACAGGGGAGCTTTCTTT
TRBJ1-6	.	TRBV5-4	.	CASSLGLGRSYNSPLHF	TGTGCCAGCAGCTTGGGGCTGGGGCGCTCCTATAATTCACCCCTCCACTTT
TRBJ1-6	.	TRBV5-4	.	CASSLSEHNSPLHF	TGTGCCAGCAGCTTGTCGGAGCATAATTCACCCCTCCACTTT
TRBJ2-1	.	TRBV6-6	.	CAGQTGSTYNEQFF	TGTGCCGGACAAACAGGGAGCACCTACAATGAGCAGTTCTTC
TRBJ2-5	.	TRBV19	.	CASSDTGQETQYF	TGTGCCAGTAGTGACACAGGCCAAGAGACCCAGTACTTC
TRBJ1-2	.	TRBV19	TRBD1	CASSYDRGGGYTF	TGTGCCAGTAGTTACGACAGGGGCGGTGGCTACACCTTC
TRBJ1-4	once	TRBV7-2	TRBD1	CASSFGVGTGDNEKLFF	TGTGCCAGCAGCTTCGGAGTCGGGACAGGCGATAATGAAAAACTGTTTTTT
TRBJ1-5	.	TRBV12-3/TRBV12-4	.	CASSIGGQPQHF	TGTGCCAGCAGTATAGGGGGTCAGCCCCAGCATTTT
TRBJ1-2	.	TRBV6-5	TRBD1	CASRTGTGALYGYTF	TGTGCCAGCCGAACCGGGACAGGGGCTCTCTATGGCTACACCTTC
TRBJ2-7	few	TRBV5-5	.	CASTASPSSYEQYF	TGTGCCAGCACCGCATCCCCGAGCTCCTACGAGCAGTACTTC
TRBJ1-5	.	TRBV10-3	.	CAISESSGVRGYQPQHF	TGTGCCATCAGTGAGTCGTCGGGGGTTAGGGGATATCAGCCCCAGCATTTT
TRBJ1-1	.	TRBV19	.	CALLRGTEAFF	TGTGCCCTCCTAAGAGGGACTGAAGCTTTCTTT
TRBJ2-5	.	TRBV28	TRBD2	CASSLGLAGMWETQYF	TGTGCCAGCAGCCTAGGACTAGCGGGGATGTGGGAGACCCAGTACTTC
TRBJ2-5	.	TRBV2	.	CASSMNSWETQYF	TGTGCCAGCAGCATGAACTCGTGGGAGACCCAGTACTTC
TRBJ2-5	once	TRBV11-3	TRBD2	CASSLVGSGRGGPTQYF	TGTGCCAGCAGCTTAGTCGGATCGGGGCGGGGGGGCCCGACCCAGTACTTC
TRBJ2-3	.	TRBV30	.	CAWKGRGLTDTQYF	TGTGCCTGGAAAGGGCGGGGGCTCACAGATACGCAGTATTTT
TRBJ2-7	.	TRBV4-3	TRBD1	CASSHVGQGRGEQYF	TGCGCCAGCAGCCATGTCGGACAGGGAAGAGGAGAGCAGTACTTC
TRBJ1-2	.	TRBV3-1/TRBV3-2	.	CASSQTGAGRLYGYTF	TGTGCCAGCAGCCAGACTGGGGCCGGCAGACTCTATGGCTACACCTTC
TRBJ1-2	few	TRBV28	.	CASSQGDYGYTF	TGTGCCAGCAGTCAGGGTGATTATGGCTACACCTTC
TRBJ1-5	once	TRBV6-5	.	CASSFTDGQNQPQHF	TGTGCCAGCAGTTTCACGGACGGGCAAAATCAGCCCCAGCATTTT
TRBJ2-1	.	TRBV6-5	TRBD2	CASSYVAGAYNEQFF	TGTGCCAGCAGTTACGTAGCGGGGGCTTACAATGAGCAGTTCTTC
TRBJ2-3	.	TRBV7-7	.	CASSLVSTGGADTQYF	TGTGCCAGCAGCCTAGTTTCGACAGGTGGGGCGGATACGCAGTATTTT
TRBJ2-3	.	TRBV27	TRBD2	CASSRGGPPREEFF	TGTGCCAGCAGCCGCGGGGGGCCGCCCCGAGAAGAGTTTTTT
TRBJ1-1	.	TRBV7-6	.	CASSLVPGEDEAFF	TGTGCCAGCAGCTTAGTTCCGGGGGAGGATGAAGCTTTCTTT
TRBJ1-4	.	TRBV6-5	.	CASSYSRGGEKLFF	TGTGCCAGCAGTTACTCAAGGGGAGGGGAAAAACTGTTTTTT
TRBJ2-3	.	TRBV5-1	.	CASRWSGYTDTQYF	TGCGCCAGCAGGTGGAGCGGGTACACAGATACGCAGTATTTT
TRBJ2-7	.	TRBV5-6	TRBD2	CASSLSGGPFYEQYF	TGTGCCAGCAGCCTTAGCGGGGGGCCCTTCTACGAGCAGTACTTC
TRBJ1-5	.	TRBV19	.	CASSIRVENQPQHF	TGTGCCAGTAGTATTCGCGTAGAGAATCAGCCCCAGCATTTT
TRBJ2-2	.	TRBV27	TRBD1	CASSLWQGAYTGELFF	TGTGCCAGCAGTTTATGGCAGGGGGCGTACACCGGGGAGCTGTTTTTT
TRBJ1-2	.	TRBV30	TRBD1	CAWNQGVVGYTF	TGTGCCTGGAACCAGGGGGTGGTTGGCTACACCTTC
TRBJ1-5	few	TRBV6-6	.	CASTASPNQPQHF	TGTGCCAGCACCGCCAGTCCCAATCAGCCCCAGCATTTT
TRBJ2-7	.	TRBV4-2	TRBD1	CASSQERTGFTPYEQYF	TGTGCCAGCAGCCAAGAAAGGACAGGGTTTACACCCTACGAGCAGTACTTC
TRBJ2-7	.	TRBV11-3	TRBD1	CASSDTRMGDSSYEQYF	TGTGCCAGCAGCGATACCAGGATGGGGGACAGCTCCTACGAGCAGTACTTC
TRBJ1-5	once	TRBV5-5	.	CASSLATGSEQPQHF	TGTGCCAGCAGCTTGGCCACAGGGTCGGAACAGCCCCAGCATTTT
TRBJ2-2	.	TRBV7-9	TRBD1	CASSLQGAGTGELFF	TGTGCCAGCAGCTTACAGGGGGCTGGCACCGGGGAGCTGTTTTTT
TRBJ2-7	.	TRBV5-6	TRBD1	CASSSGTGWREQYF	TGTGCCAGCAGCTCGGGGACAGGGTGGCGCGAGCAGTACTTC
TRBJ1-4	.	TRBV27	.	CASSPRQYEKLFF	TGTGCCAGCAGCCCCCGGCAGTATGAAAAACTGTTTTTT
TRBJ1-1	.	TRBV30	.	CAWSLIADEAFF	TGTGCCTGGAGTCTCATAGCGGACGAAGCTTTCTTT
TRBJ1-4	.	TRBV7-8	.	CASSGDIWEKLFF	TGTGCCAGCAGCGGGGACATTTGGGAAAAACTGTTTTTT
TRBJ1-4	.	TRBV3-1/TRBV3-2	TRBD1	CASSQASRQGFNEKLFF	TGTGCCAGCAGCCAAGCCTCTAGACAGGGGTTTAATGAAAAACTGTTTTTT
TRBJ1-4	.	TRBV5-4	.	CASSLGRTNEKLFF	TGTGCCAGCAGCCTGGGGCGTACTAATGAAAAACTGTTTTTT
TRBJ1-1	once	TRBV12-5	.	CASGLGPVSGRITEAFF	TGTGCTAGTGGTTTGGGCCCAGTATCAGGTCGTATCACTGAAGCTTTCTTT
TRBJ2-2	.	TRBV7-3	TRBD1	CASSTPPGTGNTGELFF	TGTGCCAGCAGCACACCACCCGGGACAGGGAACACCGGGGAGCTGTTTTTT
TRBJ1-1	.	TRBV2	.	CASSGAGGGTEAFF	TGTGCCAGCAGCGGGGCCGGGGGGGGCACTGAAGCTTTCTTT
TRBJ1-1	.	TRBV19	.	CASRGPTAGYTEAFF	TGTGCCAGTAGGGGACCGACAGCCGGATACACTGAAGCTTTCTTT
TRBJ2-3	.	TRBV5-1	TRBD2	CASKTSGDTDTQYF	TGCGCCAGCAAAACTAGCGGGGACACAGATACGCAGTATTTT
TRBJ1-5	once	TRBV2	.	CASSDRDEAQPQHF	TGTGCCAGCAGTGATAGGGACGAGGCCCAGCCCCAGCATTTT
TRBJ2-7	.	TRBV6-5	TRBD1	CASSYRQGVPYEQYF	TGTGCCAGCAGTTACAGGCAGGGGGTCCCCTACGAGCAGTACTTC
TRBJ2-3	.	TRBV12-3/TRBV12-4	.	CASSVDTQYF	TGTGCCAGCAGCGTAGATACGCAGTATTTT
TRBJ1-5	.	TRBV7-2	.	CASSLSRGNQPQHF	TGTGCCAGCAGCTTAAGTCGAGGTAATCAGCCCCAGCATTTT
TRBJ2-3	.	TRBV18	TRBD2	CASSPRLAGGRTDTQYF	TGTGCCAGCTCACCGAGACTAGCGGGGGGGCGCACAGATACGCAGTATTTT
TRBJ1-2	.	TRBV6-5	.	CASSLKGNGYTF	TGTGCCAGCAGCCTCAAGGGGAACGGCTACACCTTC
TRBJ2-5	.	TRBV7-2	.	CASSPLEPGETQYF	TGTGCCAGCAGCCCGTTGGAGCCGGGAGAGACCCAGTACTTC
TRBJ2-7	.	TRBV5-1	TRBD1	CASSEDRVGYEQYF	TGCGCCAGCAGCGAGGACAGGGTTGGGTACGAGCAGTACTTC
TRBJ1-3	.	TRBV12-3/TRBV12-4	.	CASSLTGNTIYF	TGTGCCAGCAGTTTAACCGGAAACACCATATATTTT
TRBJ2-2	once	TRBV7-3	TRBD1	CASSSRQGGELFF	TGTGCCAGCAGCTCGAGACAGGGTGGGGAGCTGTTTTTT
TRBJ2-3	.	TRBV29-1	TRBD2	CSAGLAGLTDTQYF	TGCAGCGCGGGACTAGCGGGGCTCACAGATACGCAGTATTTT
TRBJ2-1	once	TRBV24-1	TRBD2	CATSVGTSGGGNEQFF	TGTGCCACCAGTGTCGGGACTAGCGGGGGGGGTAATGAGCAGTTCTTC
TRBJ2-7	.	TRBV5-3	.	CARSYGAGYEQYF	TGTGCCAGAAGCTACGGGGCAGGGTACGAGCAGTACTTC